This T cell receptor beta chain was sequenced for a study of blood T cell repertoires in COVID-19. Study-level information: Acute-phase and convalescent COVID-19 samples originated in the United States, Italy and Spain. Sources were T cells, B-cell-depleted T cells, or PBMCs; the material itself was cDNA or gDNA.

The CDR3 is 14 amino acids. Trimming took 5 bases from V and 5 from J; bases not matched to a gene: 6. CDR1 and CDR2 from the germline V gene are MDHEN and SYDVKM. Authors' methods: Nucleated cell counts were estimated from reference gene primer amplification. Method: immunoSEQ multiplex PCR; TCRdb's copy keeps in-frame clones and lacks some. Clonal size and the V and J genes are those of that table, whereas D and trimming came from the DNA. The sample includes about 340,000 clones, around 83% of them seen just once. The rearrangement uses TRBV28 and TRBJ2-5; 9 bases line up with TRBD1. Specimen: peripheral blood. The TCR sequence derives from a man younger than 40 with active or convalescent COVID-19. The CDR3 is CASSPNRGRETQYF. In DNA, the CDR3 is TGTGCCAGCAGTCCCAACAGGGGGCGGGAGACCCAGTACTTC. The complete variable domain, with remaining parts taken from reference TRBV28 and TRBJ2-5, reads DVKVTQSSRYLVKRTGEKVFLECVQDMDHENMFWYRQDPGLGLRLIYFSYDVKMKEKGDIPEGYSVSREKKERFSLILESASTNQTSMYLCASSPNRGRETQYFGPGTRLLVL.